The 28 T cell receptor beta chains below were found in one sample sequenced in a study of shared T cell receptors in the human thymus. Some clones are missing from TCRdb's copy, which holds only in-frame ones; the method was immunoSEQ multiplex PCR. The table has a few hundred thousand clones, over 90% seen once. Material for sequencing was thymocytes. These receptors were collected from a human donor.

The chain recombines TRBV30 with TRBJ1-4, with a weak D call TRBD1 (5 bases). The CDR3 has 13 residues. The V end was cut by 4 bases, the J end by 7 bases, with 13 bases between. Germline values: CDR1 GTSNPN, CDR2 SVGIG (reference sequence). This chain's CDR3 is CAWTPRAAEKLFF. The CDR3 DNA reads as TGTGCCTGGACCCCCAGGGCGGCTGAAAAACTGTTTTTT.

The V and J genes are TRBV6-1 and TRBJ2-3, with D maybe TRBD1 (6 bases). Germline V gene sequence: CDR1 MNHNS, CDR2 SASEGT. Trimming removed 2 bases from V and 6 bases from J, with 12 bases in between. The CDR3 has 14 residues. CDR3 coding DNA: TGTGCCAGCAGTGAAAGAGCAGGGGCCGATACGCAGTATTTT. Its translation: CASSERAGADTQYF.

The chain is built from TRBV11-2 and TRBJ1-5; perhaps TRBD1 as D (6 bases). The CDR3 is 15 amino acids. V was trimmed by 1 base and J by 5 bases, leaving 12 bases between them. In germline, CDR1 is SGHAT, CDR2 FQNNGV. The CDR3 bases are TGTGCCAGCAGCTTAGGGTGGGGGGGCGATCAGCCCCAGCATTTT. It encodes CASSLGWGGDQPQHF. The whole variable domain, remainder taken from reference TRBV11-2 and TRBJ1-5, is EAGVAQSPRYKIIEKRQSVAFWCNPISGHATLYWYQQILGQGPKLLIQFQNNGVVDDSQLPKDRFSAERLKGVDSTLKIQPAKLEDSAVYLCASSLGWGGDQPQHFGDGTRLSIL.

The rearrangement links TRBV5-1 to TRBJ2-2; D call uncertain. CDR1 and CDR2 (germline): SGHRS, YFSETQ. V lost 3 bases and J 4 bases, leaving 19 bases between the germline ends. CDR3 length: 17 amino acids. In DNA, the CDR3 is TGCGCCAGCAGCTGGGGTAAGGTAGCTTCCAGCACCGGGGAGCTGTTTTTT. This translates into CASSWGKVASSTGELFF.

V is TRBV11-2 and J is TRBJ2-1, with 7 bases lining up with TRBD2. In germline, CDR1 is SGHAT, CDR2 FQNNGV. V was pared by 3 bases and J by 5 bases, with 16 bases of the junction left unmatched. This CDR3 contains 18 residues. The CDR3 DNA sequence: TGTGCCAGCAGCTTTTTGTGTTGGCCTGGCGGGGGAAACAATGAGCAGTTCTTC. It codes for CASSFLCWPGGGNNEQFF. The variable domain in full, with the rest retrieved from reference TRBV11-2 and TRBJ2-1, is EAGVAQSPRYKIIEKRQSVAFWCNPISGHATLYWYQQILGQGPKLLIQFQNNGVVDDSQLPKDRFSAERLKGVDSTLKIQPAKLEDSAVYLCASSFLCWPGGGNNEQFFGPGTRLTVL.

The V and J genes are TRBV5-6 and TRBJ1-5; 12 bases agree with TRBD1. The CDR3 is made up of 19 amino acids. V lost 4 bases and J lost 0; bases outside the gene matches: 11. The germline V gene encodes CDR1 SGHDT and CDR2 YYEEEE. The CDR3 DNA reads TGTGCCAGCAGCAAAGCAAGGGACAGGGGGCATCATAGCAATCAGCCCCAGCATTTT. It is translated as CASSKARDRGHHSNQPQHF.

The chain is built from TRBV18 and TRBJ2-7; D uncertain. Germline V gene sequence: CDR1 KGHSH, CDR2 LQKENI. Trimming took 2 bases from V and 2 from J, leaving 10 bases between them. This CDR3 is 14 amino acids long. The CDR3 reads CASSPGTPPYEQYF. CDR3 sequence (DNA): TGTGCCAGCTCACCAGGAACTCCCCCCTACGAGCAGTACTTC.

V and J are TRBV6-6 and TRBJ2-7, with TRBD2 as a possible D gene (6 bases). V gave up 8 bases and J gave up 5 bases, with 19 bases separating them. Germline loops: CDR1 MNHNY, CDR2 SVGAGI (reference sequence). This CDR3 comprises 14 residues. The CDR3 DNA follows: TGTGCCAGCCACTTTGGCGGGACGTCCAACGAGCAGTACTTC. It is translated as CASHFGGTSNEQYF.

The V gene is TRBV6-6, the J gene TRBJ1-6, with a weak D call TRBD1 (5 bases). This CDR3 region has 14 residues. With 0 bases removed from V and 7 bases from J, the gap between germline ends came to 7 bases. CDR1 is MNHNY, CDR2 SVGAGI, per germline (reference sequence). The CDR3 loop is CASSYSGANSPLHF. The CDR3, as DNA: TGTGCCAGCAGTTACTCAGGGGCGAATTCACCCCTCCACTTT.

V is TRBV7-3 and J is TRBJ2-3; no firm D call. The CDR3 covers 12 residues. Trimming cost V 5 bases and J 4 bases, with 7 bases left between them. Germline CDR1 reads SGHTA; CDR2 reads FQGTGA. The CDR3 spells CASSAGSDTQYF. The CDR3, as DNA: TGTGCCAGCAGCGCCGGGTCAGATACGCAGTATTTT.

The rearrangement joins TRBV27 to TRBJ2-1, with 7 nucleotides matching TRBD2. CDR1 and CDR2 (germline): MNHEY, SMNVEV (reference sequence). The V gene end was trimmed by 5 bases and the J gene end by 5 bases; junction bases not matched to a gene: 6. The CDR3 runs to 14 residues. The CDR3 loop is CASSPPGGHNEQFF. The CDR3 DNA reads TGTGCCAGCAGTCCCCCGGGGGGACACAATGAGCAGTTCTTC.

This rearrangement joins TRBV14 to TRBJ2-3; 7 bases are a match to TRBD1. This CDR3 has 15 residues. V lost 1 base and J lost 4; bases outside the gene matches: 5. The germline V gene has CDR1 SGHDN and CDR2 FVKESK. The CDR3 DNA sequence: TGTGCCAGCAGCCAAGGGACAGGTTTCTCAGATACGCAGTATTTT. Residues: CASSQGTGFSDTQYF.

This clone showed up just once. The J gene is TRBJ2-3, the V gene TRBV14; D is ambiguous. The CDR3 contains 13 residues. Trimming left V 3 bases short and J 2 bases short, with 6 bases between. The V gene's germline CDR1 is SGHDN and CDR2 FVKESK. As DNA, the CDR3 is TGTGCCAGCAGCCACGAGAACACAGATACGCAGTATTTT. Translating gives CASSHENTDTQYF.

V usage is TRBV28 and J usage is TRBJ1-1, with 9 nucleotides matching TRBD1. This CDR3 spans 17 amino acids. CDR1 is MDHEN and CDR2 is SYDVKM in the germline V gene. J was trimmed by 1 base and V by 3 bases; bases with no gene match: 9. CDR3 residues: CASSFPGWTGENTEAFF. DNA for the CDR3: TGTGCCAGCAGTTTCCCCGGTTGGACAGGGGAGAACACTGAAGCTTTCTTT.

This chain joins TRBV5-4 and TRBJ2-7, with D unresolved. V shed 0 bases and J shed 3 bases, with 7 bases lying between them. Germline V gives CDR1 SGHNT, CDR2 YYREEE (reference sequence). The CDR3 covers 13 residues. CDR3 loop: CASSLDRYYEQYF. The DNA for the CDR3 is TGTGCCAGCAGCTTGGACAGATACTACGAGCAGTACTTC.

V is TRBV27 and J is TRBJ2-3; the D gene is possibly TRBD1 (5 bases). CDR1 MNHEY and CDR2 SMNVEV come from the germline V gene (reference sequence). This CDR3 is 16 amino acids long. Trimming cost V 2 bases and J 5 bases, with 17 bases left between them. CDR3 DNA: TGTGCCAGCAGTTTACGGTTTCGGCAGGGTGGAGATACGCAGTATTTT. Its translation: CASSLRFRQGGDTQYF.

CDR3 sequence reads: CASTTSYEQYF. The CDR3 region has the DNA TGTGCCAGCACCACCTCCTACGAGCAGTACTTC. The chain employs TRBV11-2 and TRBJ2-7; D gene uncertain. V was trimmed by 7 bases and J by 0 bases, leaving 4 bases between them. Germline lookup yields CDR1 SGHAT and CDR2 FQNNGV. This CDR3 has 11 amino acids.

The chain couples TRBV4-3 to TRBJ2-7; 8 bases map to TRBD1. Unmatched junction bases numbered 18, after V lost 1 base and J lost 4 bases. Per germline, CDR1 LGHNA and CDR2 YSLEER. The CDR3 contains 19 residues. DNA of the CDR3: TGCGCCAGCAGCCAAGCAGCTCTCTCTGGGGGACAGGTCCTTTACGAGCAGTACTTC. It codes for CASSQAALSGGQVLYEQYF.

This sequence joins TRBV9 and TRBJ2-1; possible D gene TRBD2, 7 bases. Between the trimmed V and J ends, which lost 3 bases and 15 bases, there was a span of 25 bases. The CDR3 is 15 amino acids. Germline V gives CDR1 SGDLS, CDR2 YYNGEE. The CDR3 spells CASSEGDPPAGYLFF. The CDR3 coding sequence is TGTGCCAGCAGCGAGGGGGACCCTCCAGCGGGATACTTGTTCTTC.

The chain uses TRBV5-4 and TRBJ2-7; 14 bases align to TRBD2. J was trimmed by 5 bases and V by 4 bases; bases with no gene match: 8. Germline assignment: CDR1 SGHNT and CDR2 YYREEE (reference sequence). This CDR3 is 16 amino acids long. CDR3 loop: CASSGPGLAGVHEQYF. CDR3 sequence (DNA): TGTGCCAGCAGCGGACCGGGACTAGCGGGAGTTCACGAGCAGTACTTC. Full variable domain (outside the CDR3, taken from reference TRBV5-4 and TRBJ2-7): ETGVTQSPTHLIKTRGQQVTLRCSSQSGHNTVSWYQQALGQGPQFIFQYYREEENGRGNFPPRFSGLQFPNYSSELNVNALELDDSALYLCASSGPGLAGVHEQYFGPGTRLTVT.

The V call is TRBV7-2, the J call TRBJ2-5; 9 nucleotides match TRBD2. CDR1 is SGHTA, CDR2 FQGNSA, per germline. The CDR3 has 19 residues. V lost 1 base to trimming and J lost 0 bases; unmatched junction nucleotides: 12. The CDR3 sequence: CASSLEGLAGSIYQETQYF. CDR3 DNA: TGTGCCAGCAGCTTAGAAGGGCTAGCGGGATCCATCTACCAAGAGACCCAGTACTTC. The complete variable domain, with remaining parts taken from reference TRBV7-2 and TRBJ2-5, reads GAGVSQSPSNKVTEKGKDVELRCDPISGHTALYWYRQSLGQGLEFLIYFQGNSAPDKSGLPSDRFSAERTGGSVSTLTIQRTQQEDSAVYLCASSLEGLAGSIYQETQYFGPGTRLLVL.

The CDR3, as DNA: TGTGCCAGCAGTTACTCGATTCGGGATACGCAGTATTTT. Protein product: CASSYSIRDTQYF. The J gene is TRBJ2-3, the V gene TRBV6-6; D is ambiguous. The germline V gene has CDR1 MNHNY and CDR2 SVGAGI (reference sequence). The CDR3 contains 13 residues. The V and J ends lost 0 bases and 6 bases respectively, with 7 bases between them.

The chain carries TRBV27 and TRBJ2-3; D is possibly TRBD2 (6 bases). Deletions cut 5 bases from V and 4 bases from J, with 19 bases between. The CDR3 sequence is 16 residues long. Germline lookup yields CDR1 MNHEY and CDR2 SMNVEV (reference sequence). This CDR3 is CASSRGDREPPDTQYF. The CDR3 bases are TGTGCCAGCAGTCGAGGGGACCGGGAGCCCCCAGATACGCAGTATTTT.

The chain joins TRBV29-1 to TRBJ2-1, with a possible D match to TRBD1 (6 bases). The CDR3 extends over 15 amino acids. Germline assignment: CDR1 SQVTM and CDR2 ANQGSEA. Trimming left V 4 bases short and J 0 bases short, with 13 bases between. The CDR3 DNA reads TGCAGCGTTGTAGACAGGCCCTTCTCCTACAATGAGCAGTTCTTC. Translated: CSVVDRPFSYNEQFF.

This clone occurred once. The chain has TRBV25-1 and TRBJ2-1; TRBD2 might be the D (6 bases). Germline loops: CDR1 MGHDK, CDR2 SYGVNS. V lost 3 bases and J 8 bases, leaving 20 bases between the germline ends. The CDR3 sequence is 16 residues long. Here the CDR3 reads CASSDPNLPGGDEQFF. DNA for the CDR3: TGTGCCAGCAGTGACCCGAACCTCCCAGGCGGGGATGAGCAGTTCTTC.

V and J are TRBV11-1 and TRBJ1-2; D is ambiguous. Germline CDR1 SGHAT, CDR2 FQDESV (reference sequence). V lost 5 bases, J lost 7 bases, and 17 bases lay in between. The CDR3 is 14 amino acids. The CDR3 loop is CASSQSRTSGGYTF. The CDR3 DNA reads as TGTGCCAGCAGCCAAAGTAGGACTTCGGGTGGCTACACCTTC.

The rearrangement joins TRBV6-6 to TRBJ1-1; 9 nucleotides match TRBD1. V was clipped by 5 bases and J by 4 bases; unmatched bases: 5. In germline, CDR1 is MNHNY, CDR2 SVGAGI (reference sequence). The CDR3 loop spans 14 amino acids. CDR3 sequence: CASSQDRGVTEAFF. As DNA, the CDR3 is TGTGCCAGCAGTCAAGACAGGGGGGTCACTGAAGCTTTCTTT.

CDR3: CASSLGWNEQFF. The CDR3 DNA follows: TGTGCCAGCAGTTTAGGATGGAATGAGCAGTTCTTC. The chain employs TRBV28 and TRBJ2-1; D remains ambiguous. Trimming left V 2 bases short and J 7 bases short, with 6 bases between. CDR1 MDHEN and CDR2 SYDVKM come from the germline V gene. The CDR3 is 12 amino acids.